The clone carrying this T cell receptor beta chain was observed a handful of times. What it binds is not known. These data come from a study of cytomegalovirus exposure and HLA in healthy donors. General study results and limits: Presence/absence comparisons presumed near-even sequencing depth among donors. Prediction of most subjects' HLA-A and HLA-B alleles by TCR beta sequences was reportedly accurate. A later analysis reportedly found that, within productive TCRs, an Asian-associated ancestry cluster had fewer N-insertions than the mean observed across the approximately 600 donors.

Looked up from germline, CDR1 is SGHTA and CDR2 is FQGTGA. Trimming removed 5 bases at V and 2 bases at J, with 9 bases between. The CDR3 loop spans 13 amino acids. With 60 Vbeta and 13 Jbeta primers, the PCR was carried out. Data came from immunoSEQ multiplex PCR; TCRdb stores just in-frame clones and leaves some out. The table lists 100,000 to 150,000 clones, approximately 10% of them singletons. Sequencing input: PBMCs. The sequence was obtained from a woman between 18 and 30 years old in good health and CMV-seropositive. This chain uses TRBV7-3 with TRBJ2-5, with D perhaps TRBD2 (5 bases). The CDR3 region is CASSGSVQETQYF. CDR3 DNA: TGTGCCAGCAGCGGTAGCGTACAAGAGACCCAGTACTTC.